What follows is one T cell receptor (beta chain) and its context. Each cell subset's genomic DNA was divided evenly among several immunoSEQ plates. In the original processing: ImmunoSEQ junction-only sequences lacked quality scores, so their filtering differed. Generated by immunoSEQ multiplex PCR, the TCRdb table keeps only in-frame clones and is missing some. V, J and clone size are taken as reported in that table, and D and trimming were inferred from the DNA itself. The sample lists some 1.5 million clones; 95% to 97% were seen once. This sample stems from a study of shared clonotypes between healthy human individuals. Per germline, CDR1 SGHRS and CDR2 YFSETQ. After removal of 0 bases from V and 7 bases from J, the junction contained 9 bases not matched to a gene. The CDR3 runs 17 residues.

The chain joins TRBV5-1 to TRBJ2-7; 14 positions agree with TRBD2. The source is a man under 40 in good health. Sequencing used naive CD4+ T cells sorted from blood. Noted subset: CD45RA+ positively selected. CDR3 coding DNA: TGCGCCAGCAGCTTGGTACCCGGGACTAGCGGGAGTCGTGAGCAGTACTTC. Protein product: CASSLVPGTSGSREQYF. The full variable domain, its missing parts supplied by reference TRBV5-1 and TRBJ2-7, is KAGVTQTPRYLIKTRGQQVTLSCSPISGHRSVSWYQQTPGQGLQFLFEYFSETQRNKGNFPGRFSGRQFSNSRSEMNVSTLELGDSALYLCASSLVPGTSGSREQYFGPGTRLTVT.